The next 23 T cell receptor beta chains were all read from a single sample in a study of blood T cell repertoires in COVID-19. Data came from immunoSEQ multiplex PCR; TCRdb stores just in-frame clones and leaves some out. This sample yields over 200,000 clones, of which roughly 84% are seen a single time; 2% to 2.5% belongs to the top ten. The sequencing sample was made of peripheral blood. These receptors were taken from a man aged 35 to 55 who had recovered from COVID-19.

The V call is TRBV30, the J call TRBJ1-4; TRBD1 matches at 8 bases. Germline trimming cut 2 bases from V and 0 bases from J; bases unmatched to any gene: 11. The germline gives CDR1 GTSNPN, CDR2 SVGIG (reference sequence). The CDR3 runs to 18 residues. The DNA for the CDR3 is TGTGCCTGGAGTCCAAATACCGGGACAGGAACAACTAATGAAAAACTGTTTTTT. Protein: CAWSPNTGTGTTNEKLFF. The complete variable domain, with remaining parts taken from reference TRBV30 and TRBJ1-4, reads SQTIHQWPATLVQPVGSPLSLECTVEGTSNPNLYWYRQAAGRGLQLLFYSVGIGQISSEVPQNLSASRPQDRQFILSSKKLLLSDSGFYLCAWSPNTGTGTTNEKLFFGSGTQLSVL.

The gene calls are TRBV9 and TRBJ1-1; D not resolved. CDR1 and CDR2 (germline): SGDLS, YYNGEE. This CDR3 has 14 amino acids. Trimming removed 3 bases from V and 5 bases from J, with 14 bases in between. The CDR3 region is CASSGTEGGTEAFF. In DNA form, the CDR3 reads TGTGCCAGCAGCGGGACGGAAGGAGGGACTGAAGCTTTCTTT.

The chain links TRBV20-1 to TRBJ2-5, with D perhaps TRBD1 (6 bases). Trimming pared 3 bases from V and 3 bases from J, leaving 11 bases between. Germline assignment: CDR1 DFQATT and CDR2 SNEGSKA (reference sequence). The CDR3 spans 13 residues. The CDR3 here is CSASRQVEETQYF. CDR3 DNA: TGCAGTGCTAGTAGACAGGTGGAAGAGACCCAGTACTTC.

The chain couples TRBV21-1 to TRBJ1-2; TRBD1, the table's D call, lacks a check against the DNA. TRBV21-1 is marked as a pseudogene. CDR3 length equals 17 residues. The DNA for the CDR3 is TGTGCCAGCAAAAGCCCTAGGGCCGGCGGACAACACTATGGCTACACCTTC. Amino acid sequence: CASKSPRAGGQHYGYTF.

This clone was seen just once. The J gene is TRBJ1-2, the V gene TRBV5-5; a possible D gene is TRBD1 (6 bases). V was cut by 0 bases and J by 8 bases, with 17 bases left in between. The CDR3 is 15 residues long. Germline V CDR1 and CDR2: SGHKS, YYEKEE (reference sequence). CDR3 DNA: TGTGCCAGCAGCTTGGTGTCAGGGGCTCCTGGGGGCTACACCTTC. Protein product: CASSLVSGAPGGYTF.

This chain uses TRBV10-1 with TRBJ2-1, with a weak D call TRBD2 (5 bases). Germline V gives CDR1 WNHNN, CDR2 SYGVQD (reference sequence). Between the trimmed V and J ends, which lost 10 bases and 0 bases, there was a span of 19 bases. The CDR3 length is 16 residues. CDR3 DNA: TGCGCCACCTCGGAGGAAGCCTGGGCCTCCTACAATGAGCAGTTCTTC. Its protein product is CATSEEAWASYNEQFF.

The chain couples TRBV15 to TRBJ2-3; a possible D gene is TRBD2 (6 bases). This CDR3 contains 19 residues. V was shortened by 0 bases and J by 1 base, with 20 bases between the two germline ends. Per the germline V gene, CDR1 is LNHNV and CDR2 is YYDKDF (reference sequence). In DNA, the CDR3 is TGTGCCACCAGCAGAGATCTCGGCAGGGAGGATGCCGGCACAGATACGCAGTATTTT. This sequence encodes CATSRDLGREDAGTDTQYF.

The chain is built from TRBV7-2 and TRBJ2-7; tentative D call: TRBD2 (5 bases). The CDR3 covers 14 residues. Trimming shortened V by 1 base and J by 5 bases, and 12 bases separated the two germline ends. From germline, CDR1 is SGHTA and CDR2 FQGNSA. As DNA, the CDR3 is TGTGCCAGCAGCTTAGGCGGGTCTGTAAACGAGCAGTACTTC. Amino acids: CASSLGGSVNEQYF.

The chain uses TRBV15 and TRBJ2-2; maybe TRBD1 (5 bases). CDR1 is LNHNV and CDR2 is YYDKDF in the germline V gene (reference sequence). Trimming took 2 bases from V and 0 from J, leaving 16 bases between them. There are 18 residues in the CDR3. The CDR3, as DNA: TGTGCCACCAGCAGACGTGCGATGGACACCGCGAACACCGGGGAGCTGTTTTTT. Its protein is CATSRRAMDTANTGELFF. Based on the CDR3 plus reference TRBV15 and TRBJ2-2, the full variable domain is DAMVIQNPRYQVTQFGKPVTLSCSQTLNHNVMYWYQQKSSQAPKLLFHYYDKDFNNEADTPDNFQSRRPNTSFCFLDIRSPGLGDTAMYLCATSRRAMDTANTGELFFGEGSRLTVL.

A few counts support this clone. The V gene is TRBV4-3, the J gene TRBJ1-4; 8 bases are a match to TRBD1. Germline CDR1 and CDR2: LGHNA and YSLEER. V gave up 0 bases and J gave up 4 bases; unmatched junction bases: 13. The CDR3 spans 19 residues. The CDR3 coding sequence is TGCGCCAGCAGCCAAGATCGCTGGCCCAGACAGGGGAATAATGAAAAACTGTTTTTT. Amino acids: CASSQDRWPRQGNNEKLFF.

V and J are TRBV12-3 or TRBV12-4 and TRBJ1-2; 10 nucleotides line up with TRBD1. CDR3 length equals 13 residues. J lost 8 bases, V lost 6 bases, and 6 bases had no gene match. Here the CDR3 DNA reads TGTGCCAGCAGCACCGGGACAGGGGAAGGCTACACCTTC. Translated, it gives CASSTGTGEGYTF.

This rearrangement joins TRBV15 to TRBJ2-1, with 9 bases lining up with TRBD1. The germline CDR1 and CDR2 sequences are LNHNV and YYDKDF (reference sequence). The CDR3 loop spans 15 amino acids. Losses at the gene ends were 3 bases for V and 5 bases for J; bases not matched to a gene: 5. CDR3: CATSRGDRENNEQFF. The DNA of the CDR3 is TGTGCCACCAGCAGGGGGGACAGGGAAAACAATGAGCAGTTCTTC. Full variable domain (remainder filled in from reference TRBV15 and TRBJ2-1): DAMVIQNPRYQVTQFGKPVTLSCSQTLNHNVMYWYQQKSSQAPKLLFHYYDKDFNNEADTPDNFQSRRPNTSFCFLDIRSPGLGDTAMYLCATSRGDRENNEQFFGPGTRLTVL.

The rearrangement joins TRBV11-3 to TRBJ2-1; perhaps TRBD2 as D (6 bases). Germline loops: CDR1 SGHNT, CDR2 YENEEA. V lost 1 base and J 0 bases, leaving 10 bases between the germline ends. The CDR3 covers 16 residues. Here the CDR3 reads CASSLVWRGSYNEQFF. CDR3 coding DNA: TGTGCCAGCAGCTTAGTATGGCGGGGCTCCTACAATGAGCAGTTCTTC.

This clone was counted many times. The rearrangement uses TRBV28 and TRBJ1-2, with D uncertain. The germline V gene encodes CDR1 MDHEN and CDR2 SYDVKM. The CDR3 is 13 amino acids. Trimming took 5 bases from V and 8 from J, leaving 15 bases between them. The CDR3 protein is CASSPQAGSGYTF. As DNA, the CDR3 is TGTGCCAGCAGTCCTCAGGCGGGATCCGGCTACACCTTC.

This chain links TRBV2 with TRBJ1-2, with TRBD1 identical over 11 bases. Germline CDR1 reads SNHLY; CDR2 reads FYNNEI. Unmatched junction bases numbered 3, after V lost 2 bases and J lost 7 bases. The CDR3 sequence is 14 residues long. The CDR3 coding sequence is TGTGCCAGCAGTGAATCGGGACAGGGGGTTGGCTACACCTTC. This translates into CASSESGQGVGYTF.

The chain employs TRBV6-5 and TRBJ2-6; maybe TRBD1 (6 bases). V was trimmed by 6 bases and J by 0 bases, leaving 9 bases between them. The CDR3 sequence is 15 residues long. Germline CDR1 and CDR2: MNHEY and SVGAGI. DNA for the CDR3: TGTGCCAGCAGGAGACAGGTCTCTGGGGCCAACGTCCTGACTTTC. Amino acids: CASRRQVSGANVLTF.

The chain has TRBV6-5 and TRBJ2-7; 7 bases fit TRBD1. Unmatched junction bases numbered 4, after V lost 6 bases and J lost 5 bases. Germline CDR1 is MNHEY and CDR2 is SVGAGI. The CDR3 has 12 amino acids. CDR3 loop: CASRATGNEQYF. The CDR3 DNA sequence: TGTGCCAGCAGGGCGACAGGGAACGAGCAGTACTTC.

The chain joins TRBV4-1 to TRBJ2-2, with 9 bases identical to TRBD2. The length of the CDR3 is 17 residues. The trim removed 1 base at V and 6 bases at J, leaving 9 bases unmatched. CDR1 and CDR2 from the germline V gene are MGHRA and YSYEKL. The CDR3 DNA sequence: TGCGCCAGCAGCCAAGTAAGGCGGGGGGGCCTAGCCGGGGAGCTGTTTTTT. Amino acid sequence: CASSQVRRGGLAGELFF.

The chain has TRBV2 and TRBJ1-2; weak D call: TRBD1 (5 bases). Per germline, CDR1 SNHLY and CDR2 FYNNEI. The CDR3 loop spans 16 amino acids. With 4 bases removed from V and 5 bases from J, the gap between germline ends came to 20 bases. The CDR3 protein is CASSGRWEQAKYGYTF. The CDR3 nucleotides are TGTGCCAGCAGTGGCCGGTGGGAACAGGCGAAGTATGGCTACACCTTC.

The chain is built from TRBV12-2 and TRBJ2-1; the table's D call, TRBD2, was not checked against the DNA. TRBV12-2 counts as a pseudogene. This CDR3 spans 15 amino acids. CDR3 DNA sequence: TGTGCAAGTCGCCTCCTAGCGGGAGATCTGGGTGAGCAGTTCTTC. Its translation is CASRLLAGDLGEQFF.

The CDR3 sequence: CATSDGGLDTGEQFF. Here the CDR3 DNA reads TGTGCCACCAGTGATGGGGGACTAGACACAGGTGAGCAGTTCTTC. This sequence joins TRBV24-1 and TRBJ2-1; 8 bases are a match to TRBD2. The CDR3 consists of 15 residues. CDR1 and CDR2 (germline): KGHDR, SFDVKD. V lost 3 bases, J lost 9 bases, and 9 bases stayed unmatched.

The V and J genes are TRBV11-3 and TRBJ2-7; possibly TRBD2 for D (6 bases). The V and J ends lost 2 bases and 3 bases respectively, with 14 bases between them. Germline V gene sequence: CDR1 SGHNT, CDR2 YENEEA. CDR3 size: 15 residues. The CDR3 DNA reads TGTGCCAGCAGCTTACCCCCGGGACTTATCTACGAGCAGTACTTC. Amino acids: CASSLPPGLIYEQYF.

In nucleotides, the CDR3 is TGTGCCAGCAGTTACTCGTCGAGAGACGAGCAGTACTTC. It is translated as CASSYSSRDEQYF. The V call is TRBV6-5, the J call TRBJ2-7; D ambiguous. The V gene's germline CDR1 is MNHEY and CDR2 SVGAGI. V lost 0 bases, J lost 5 bases, and 8 bases lay in between. This CDR3 region has 13 residues.